This TCR beta chain was identified in a study of blood T cell repertoires in COVID-19. At the level of the study: T cells, B-cell-depleted T cells, or PBMCs supplied cDNA or gDNA.

This clone has only a few counts. The CDR3 consists of 14 residues. Germline V lookup: CDR1 SEHNR, CDR2 FQNEAQ (reference sequence). Trimming removed 4 bases at V and 10 bases at J, with 14 bases between. In the source study's methods: Using reference gene primer amplification, nucleated cell counts were estimated. Measured with immunoSEQ multiplex PCR; TCRdb has only the in-frame clones, and not every one. That table gives V, J and clone size, and the DNA gave D and trimming. Seen here are under 55,000 clones, around 90% observed once, and the top ten hold roughly 2%. Sequenced input: peripheral blood. This chain links TRBV7-9 with TRBJ1-6; maybe TRBD1 (6 bases). The sequence was obtained from a human donor in a cohort sampled during active COVID-19. CDR3 residues: CASSYSRDTSPLHF. CDR3 bases: TGTGCCAGCAGCTATAGCCGGGACACATCACCCCTCCACTTT.